These 27 T cell receptor beta chains originate from one sample sequenced in a study of a mutant IDH1 vaccine in newly diagnosed glioma. The antigens these receptors bind are not known. Measured with immunoSEQ multiplex PCR; TCRdb has only the in-frame clones, and not every one. Of tens of thousands of clones in the sample, 65% to 90% are singletons; the top ten hold about 3.1%. Time point meaning: week 5, during vaccination. Every vaccination contained 300 ug of the mutant IDH1 20-mer peptide and was paired with topical imiquimod. Sequenced here: PBMCs, sampled from a glioma patient whose treatment included an IDH1 peptide vaccine. These receptors all stem from a woman under 30 with glioma. Some clones in this sample may be carry-over from other donors' samples.

J is TRBJ2-7 and V is TRBV7-8; 9 bases match TRBD2. Germline CDR1 and CDR2: SGHVS and FQNEAQ. CDR3 length equals 19 residues. With V trimmed by 4 bases and J by 5 bases, 21 bases remained unmatched. CDR3 bases: TGTGCCAGCAGCTCAAGGACGCGTCCAAATAGCGGGAGTCCCCACGAGCAGTACTTC. Encoded protein: CASSSRTRPNSGSPHEQYF.

The chain joins TRBV27 to TRBJ2-7, with 9 bases matching TRBD1. The germline V gene encodes CDR1 MNHEY and CDR2 SMNVEV (reference sequence). The CDR3 extends over 16 amino acids. Losses at the gene ends were 4 bases for V and 5 bases for J; bases not matched to a gene: 12. CDR3 sequence: CASSSWGTGNYHEQYF. CDR3 nucleotide sequence: TGTGCCAGCAGTTCTTGGGGGACAGGGAACTATCACGAGCAGTACTTC.

This clone is classed as medium-sized. This chain links TRBV5-1 with TRBJ1-1, with D possibly TRBD1 on 6 matching bases. The CDR3 is 15 amino acids. The V end lost 3 bases, the J end lost 0 bases, and 12 bases lay between the germline ends. Per germline, CDR1 SGHRS and CDR2 YFSETQ. CDR3 bases: TGCGCCAGCAGCTCCAAGGACAGCTTGAACACTGAAGCTTTCTTT. Translating gives CASSSKDSLNTEAFF.

The J gene is TRBJ2-7, the V gene TRBV7-8; D remains unclear. Trimming took 5 bases from V and 0 from J, leaving 8 bases between them. Germline V gives CDR1 SGHVS, CDR2 FQNEAQ. The CDR3 runs to 13 residues. CDR3 residues: CASSPQVSYEQYF. DNA for the CDR3: TGTGCCAGCAGCCCCCAAGTCTCCTACGAGCAGTACTTC.

This clone came up once. The chain carries TRBV6-6 and TRBJ1-1, with D perhaps matching TRBD1 (6 bases). Germline values: CDR1 MNHNY, CDR2 SVGAGI (reference sequence). Trimming shortened V by 6 bases and J by 6 bases, and 14 bases separated the two germline ends. The CDR3 is 13 residues long. The CDR3 DNA reads as TGTGCCAGCAGCCACTGGACAGAAGCTGAAGCTTTCTTT. This codes for CASSHWTEAEAFF.

The chain combines TRBV7-8 with TRBJ2-2; D perhaps matches TRBD1 (5 bases). The length of the CDR3 is 15 residues. CDR1 is SGHVS, CDR2 FQNEAQ, per germline. V was shortened by 0 bases and J by 3 bases, with 8 bases between the two germline ends. The CDR3 protein is CASSLARGYTGELFF. The CDR3 nucleotides are TGTGCCAGCAGCTTAGCTAGGGGCTACACCGGGGAGCTGTTTTTT.

The chain couples TRBV29-1 to TRBJ2-1; D is unresolved. The CDR3 length is 12 residues. The V end was cut by 4 bases, the J end by 4 bases, with 8 bases between. Germline CDR1 reads SQVTM; CDR2 reads ANQGSEA. The chain's CDR3 is CSVALLYNEQFF. The CDR3 bases are TGCAGCGTTGCACTTCTATACAATGAGCAGTTCTTC.

The DNA for the CDR3 is TGTGCCAGCAGCTTAGACCCGACGCCCCTCACAGATACGCAGTATTTT. It codes for CASSLDPTPLTDTQYF. The rearrangement links TRBV11-2 to TRBJ2-3; D uncertain. Germline assignment: CDR1 SGHAT and CDR2 FQNNGV. The V end was cut by 0 bases, the J end by 2 bases, with 12 bases between. The CDR3 has 16 amino acids.

This rearrangement joins TRBV5-1 to TRBJ2-7, with D perhaps assigned TRBD1 or TRBD2 (5 bases each). V lost 0 bases and J lost 2, with 9 bases in between. The CDR3 is made up of 14 amino acids. The germline CDR1 and CDR2 sequences are SGHRS and YFSETQ. The CDR3 spells CASSLGDGAYEQYF. Here the CDR3 DNA reads TGCGCCAGCAGCTTGGGGGACGGGGCCTACGAGCAGTACTTC. Variable domain in full (rest from reference TRBV5-1 and TRBJ2-7): KAGVTQTPRYLIKTRGQQVTLSCSPISGHRSVSWYQQTPGQGLQFLFEYFSETQRNKGNFPGRFSGRQFSNSRSEMNVSTLELGDSALYLCASSLGDGAYEQYFGPGTRLTVT.

V gene TRBV19 combines with J gene TRBJ1-5, with unresolved D. Between the trimmed V and J ends, which lost 3 bases and 0 bases, there was a span of 9 bases. This CDR3 contains 15 residues. Germline assignment: CDR1 LNHDA and CDR2 SQIVND (reference sequence). CDR3 in DNA: TGTGCCAGTAGTATCGGGATCCATAGCAATCAGCCCCAGCATTTT. This codes for CASSIGIHSNQPQHF.

J is TRBJ1-2 and V is TRBV7-6, with TRBD1 matching over 9 bases. CDR3 length: 13 amino acids. Germline CDR1 SGHVS, CDR2 FNYEAQ. J lost 7 bases, V lost 4 bases, and 4 bases had no gene match. This chain's CDR3 is CASSSQGAAGYTF. The CDR3 DNA follows: TGTGCCAGCAGCTCACAGGGGGCTGCTGGCTACACCTTC.

The rearrangement links TRBV9 to TRBJ1-5; TRBD1 might be the D (6 bases). This CDR3 comprises 15 residues. Trimming shortened V by 4 bases and J by 5 bases, and 16 bases separated the two germline ends. Germline values: CDR1 SGDLS, CDR2 YYNGEE. CDR3 DNA sequence: TGTGCCAGCAGCCCCCGTGACAGGCTCGATCAGCCCCAGCATTTT. Translated, it gives CASSPRDRLDQPQHF.

This chain uses TRBV5-1 with TRBJ2-2; TRBD1 matches at 8 bases. Germline V gene lookup returns CDR1 SGHRS and CDR2 YFSETQ. The J segment lost 7 bases and the V segment lost 4 bases, leaving 9 bases of the junction unmatched. This CDR3 has 15 residues. The CDR3 bases are TGCGCCAGCAGCCCCCTGGACAGGGAAGGCGGGGAGCTGTTTTTT. Its protein is CASSPLDREGGELFF.

J is TRBJ2-7 and V is TRBV12-5; a possible D gene is TRBD2 (6 bases). The germline V gene has CDR1 LGHNT and CDR2 FRNRAP. The ends were cut back, 5 bases at V and 6 bases at J, with 23 bases in the middle. This CDR3 region has 16 residues. The CDR3 protein is CASGPQTGGASGEQYF. DNA of the CDR3: TGTGCTAGTGGTCCCCAAACCGGGGGAGCTTCGGGCGAGCAGTACTTC.

With regard to this clone: Other DNA sequences in this specimen translate into the identical CDR3. V usage is TRBV30 and J usage is TRBJ1-5, with D perhaps TRBD1 (5 bases). CDR3 length: 16 residues. Germline loops: CDR1 GTSNPN, CDR2 SVGIG (reference sequence). Trimming pared 2 bases from V and 3 bases from J, leaving 17 bases between. The chain's CDR3 is CAWSRARDGYNQPQHF. CDR3 coding DNA: TGTGCCTGGAGTAGGGCCCGGGACGGATACAATCAGCCCCAGCATTTT.

Here the CDR3 DNA reads TGTGCCAGCAGCCCGGGAAATACCGGGGAGCTGTTTTTT. Translating gives CASSPGNTGELFF. The gene calls are TRBV4-2 and TRBJ2-2; tentatively, D is TRBD2 (5 bases). V shed 4 bases and J shed 5 bases, with 8 bases lying between them. CDR1 and CDR2 from the germline V gene are LGHNA and YNFKEQ. The CDR3 has 13 residues.

The rearrangement joins TRBV6-1 to TRBJ2-7, with 10 nucleotides matching TRBD1. The germline V gene has CDR1 MNHNS and CDR2 SASEGT. With 6 bases clipped from V and 1 base from J, the junction kept 3 bases outside the gene matches. CDR3 length: 14 amino acids. CDR3 sequence: CASSRQGASYEQYF. The CDR3 DNA reads TGTGCCAGCAGCCGACAGGGGGCTTCCTACGAGCAGTACTTC.

This clone was recorded a few times. This sequence joins TRBV29-1 and TRBJ1-4; 10 nucleotides agree with TRBD1. With V trimmed by 7 bases and J by 7 bases, 6 bases remained unmatched. The CDR3 has 13 amino acids. Germline loops: CDR1 SQVTM, CDR2 ANQGSEA. CDR3 region: CSGGQGLGEKLFF. The CDR3 nucleotides read TGCAGCGGGGGACAGGGGTTGGGTGAAAAACTGTTTTTT.

The genes are TRBV5-4 and TRBJ2-5; no reliable D call. Trimming stripped 0 bases from V and 1 base from J, with 7 bases between. Germline CDR1 is SGHNT and CDR2 is YYREEE (reference sequence). CDR3 length equals 14 residues. The CDR3 DNA is TGTGCCAGCAGCTTGGGGGGTACCCAAGAGACCCAGTACTTC. This translates into CASSLGGTQETQYF.

The chain has TRBV9 and TRBJ1-2; D is perhaps TRBD1 (6 bases). Germline CDR1 reads SGDLS; CDR2 reads YYNGEE. The V end lost 4 bases, the J end lost 6 bases, and 10 bases lay between the germline ends. The CDR3 sequence is 12 residues long. The CDR3 DNA reads TGTGCCAGCAGCTCCCGGACAGATGGCTACACCTTC. This codes for CASSSRTDGYTF.

This chain links TRBV5-1 with TRBJ2-7, with D perhaps TRBD2 (6 bases). This CDR3 is built from 15 residues. Trimming shortened V by 4 bases and J by 2 bases, and 16 bases separated the two germline ends. Looked up from germline, CDR1 is SGHRS and CDR2 is YFSETQ. CDR3 in amino acids: CASSPRGRSTYEQYF. The DNA of the CDR3 is TGCGCCAGCAGCCCCCGGGGGAGGTCTACCTACGAGCAGTACTTC.

This clone was counted a single time. The chain couples TRBV9 to TRBJ2-7; TRBD2 matches 11 bases. This CDR3 spans 14 amino acids. Germline CDR1 SGDLS, CDR2 YYNGEE. The J segment lost 5 bases and the V segment lost 4 bases, leaving 5 bases of the junction unmatched. The CDR3 nucleotides read TGTGCCAGCAGCCGTGGACTAGCGGGCCACGAGCAGTACTTC. This codes for CASSRGLAGHEQYF.

The CDR3, as DNA: TGCGCCAGCAGCCAACCCACAGGCGGACTAGCGGGGGCCCCCTTCTCCTACGAGCAGTACTTC. Its translation is CASSQPTGGLAGAPFSYEQYF. This rearrangement joins TRBV4-1 to TRBJ2-7, with 13 bases aligning to TRBD2. The CDR3 is 21 residues long. V gave up 2 bases and J gave up 0 bases; unmatched junction bases: 16. Per the germline V gene, CDR1 is MGHRA and CDR2 is YSYEKL.

The rearrangement uses TRBV27 and TRBJ1-1; D remains ambiguous. This CDR3 is 13 amino acids long. The germline V and J ends were trimmed by 3 bases and 3 bases, with 8 bases remaining between them. Germline V lookup: CDR1 MNHEY, CDR2 SMNVEV (reference sequence). CDR3 residues: CASSFVIDTEAFF. The CDR3 region has the DNA TGTGCCAGCAGTTTCGTCATAGACACTGAAGCTTTCTTT.

This clone occurred a few times. The chain employs TRBV5-1 and TRBJ1-5; D gene uncertain. V was pared by 0 bases and J by 0 bases, with 13 bases between. This CDR3 comprises 17 residues. Germline CDR1 is SGHRS and CDR2 is YFSETQ. The CDR3 nucleotides are TGCGCCAGCAGCTTGGATGGTAGCCTCTATAGCAATCAGCCCCAGCATTTT. It yields the protein CASSLDGSLYSNQPQHF.

This chain uses TRBV6-6 with TRBJ2-1; 9 nucleotides line up with TRBD1. V was pared by 2 bases and J by 8 bases, with 7 bases of the junction left unmatched. The germline V gene encodes CDR1 MNHNY and CDR2 SVGAGI (reference sequence). The CDR3 runs to 15 residues. The CDR3 region has the DNA TGTGCCAGCAGTTACGACAGGGGGAGTCCGTATGAGCAGTTCTTC. Translation gives CASSYDRGSPYEQFF.

This chain uses TRBV6-5 with TRBJ2-7, with TRBD2 identical over 10 bases. Germline loops: CDR1 MNHEY, CDR2 SVGAGI. This CDR3 spans 14 amino acids. J was trimmed by 7 bases and V by 5 bases; bases with no gene match: 8. CDR3 sequence reads: CASSRSGGASEQYF. The CDR3 DNA reads as TGTGCCAGCAGTCGGAGCGGGGGGGCGTCTGAGCAGTACTTC.